This T cell receptor (beta chain) came from a study of shared clonotypes between healthy human individuals. Only Caucasian adults living in Nashville, Tennessee made up the donor group. CD45RA+ naive and CD45RA-negative memory subsets were separated from CD4+ cells. The method was immunoSEQ multiplex PCR; TCRdb's version includes in-frame clones alone and lacks a portion of them. The sample includes roughly 1,600,000 clones, about 98.5% seen only once; the top ten take approximately 0.38%. The CDR3 loop spans 18 amino acids. The V gene is TRBV21-1, the J gene TRBJ2-2; TRBD2 is taken as the D call from the table, unchecked against the DNA. TRBV21-1 is classified as a pseudogene. The clonotype comes from a man younger than 40 in good health. Sequences were obtained from naive CD4+ T cells sorted from blood. Subset here: CD45RA+ positively selected. The CDR3: CASSKEASGVANTGELFF. The CDR3 DNA reads as TGTGCCAGCAGCAAAGAAGCTAGCGGGGTTGCGAACACCGGGGAGCTGTTTTTT.